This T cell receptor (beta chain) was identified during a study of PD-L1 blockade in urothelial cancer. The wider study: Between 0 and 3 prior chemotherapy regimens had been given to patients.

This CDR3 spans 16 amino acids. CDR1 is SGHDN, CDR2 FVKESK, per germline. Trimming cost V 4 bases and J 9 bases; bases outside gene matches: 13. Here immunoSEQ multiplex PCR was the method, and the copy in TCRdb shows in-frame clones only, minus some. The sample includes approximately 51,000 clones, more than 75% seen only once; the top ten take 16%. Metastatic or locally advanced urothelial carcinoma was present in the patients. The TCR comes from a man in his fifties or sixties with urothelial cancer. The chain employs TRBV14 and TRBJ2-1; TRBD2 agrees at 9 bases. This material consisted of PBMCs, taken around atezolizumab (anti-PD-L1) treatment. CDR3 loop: CASSPNLAGGRGEQFF. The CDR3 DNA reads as TGTGCCAGCAGCCCTAACCTGGCGGGAGGGAGGGGTGAGCAGTTCTTC. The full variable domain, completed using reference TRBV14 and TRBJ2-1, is EAGVTQFPSHSVIEKGQTVTLRCDPISGHDNLYWYRRVMGKEIKFLLHFVKESKQDESGMPNNRFLAERTGGTYSTLKVQPAELEDSGVYFCASSPNLAGGRGEQFFGPGTRLTVL.